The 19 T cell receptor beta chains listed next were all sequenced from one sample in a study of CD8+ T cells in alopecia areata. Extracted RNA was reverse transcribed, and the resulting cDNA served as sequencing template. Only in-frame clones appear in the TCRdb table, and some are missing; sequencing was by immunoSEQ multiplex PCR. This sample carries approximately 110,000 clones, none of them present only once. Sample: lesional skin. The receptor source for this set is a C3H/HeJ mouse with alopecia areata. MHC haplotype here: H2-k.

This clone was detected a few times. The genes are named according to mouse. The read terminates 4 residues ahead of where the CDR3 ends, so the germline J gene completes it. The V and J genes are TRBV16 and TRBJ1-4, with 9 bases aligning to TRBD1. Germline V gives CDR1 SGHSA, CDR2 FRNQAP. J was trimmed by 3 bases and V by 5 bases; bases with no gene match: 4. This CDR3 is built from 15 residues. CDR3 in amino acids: CASSPGTGPNERLFF. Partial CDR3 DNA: TGTGCAAGCAGCCCCGGGACAGGGCCCAACGAA.

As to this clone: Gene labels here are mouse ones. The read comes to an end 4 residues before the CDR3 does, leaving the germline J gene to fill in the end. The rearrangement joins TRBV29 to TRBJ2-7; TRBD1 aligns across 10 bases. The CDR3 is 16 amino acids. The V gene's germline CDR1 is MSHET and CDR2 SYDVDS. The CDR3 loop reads CASSLSPWDRGYEQYF. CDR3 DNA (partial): TGTGCTAGCAGTTTATCTCCTTGGGACAGGGGATAT.

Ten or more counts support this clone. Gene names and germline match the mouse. CDR3 residues: CASGDAGQNYAEQFF. Incomplete CDR3 DNA: TGTGCCAGCGGTGATGCGGGACAGAACTATGCT. J is TRBJ2-1 and V is TRBV13-2, with 7 bases identical to TRBD1. The read comes to an end 4 residues before the CDR3 does, leaving the germline J gene to fill in the end. This CDR3 spans 15 amino acids. Germline V lookup: CDR1 NNHNN, CDR2 SYGAGS (reference sequence). V lost 0 bases and J lost 1; bases outside the gene matches: 1.

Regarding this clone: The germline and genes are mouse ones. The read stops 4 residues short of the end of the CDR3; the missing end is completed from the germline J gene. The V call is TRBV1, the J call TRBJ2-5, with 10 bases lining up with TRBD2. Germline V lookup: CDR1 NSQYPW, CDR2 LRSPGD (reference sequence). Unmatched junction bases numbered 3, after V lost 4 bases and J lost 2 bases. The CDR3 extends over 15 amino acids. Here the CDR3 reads CTCSGRLGGQDTQYF. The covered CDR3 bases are TGCACCTGCAGTGGAAGACTGGGGGGCCAAGAC.

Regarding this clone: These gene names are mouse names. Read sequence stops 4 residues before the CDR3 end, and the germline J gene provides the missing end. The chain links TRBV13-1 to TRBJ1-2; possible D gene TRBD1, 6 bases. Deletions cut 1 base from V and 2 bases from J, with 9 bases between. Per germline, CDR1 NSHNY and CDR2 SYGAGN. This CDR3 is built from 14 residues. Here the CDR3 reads CASSDRQGNSDYTF. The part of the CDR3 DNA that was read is TGTGCCAGCAGTGATAGGCAGGGGAACTCC.

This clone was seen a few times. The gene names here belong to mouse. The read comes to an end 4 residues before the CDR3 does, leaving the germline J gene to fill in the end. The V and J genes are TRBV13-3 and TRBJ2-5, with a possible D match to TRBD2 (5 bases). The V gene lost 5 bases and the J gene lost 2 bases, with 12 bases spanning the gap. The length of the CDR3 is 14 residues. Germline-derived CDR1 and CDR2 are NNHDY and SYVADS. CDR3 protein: CASRDLGLQDTQYF. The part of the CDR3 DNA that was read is TGTGCCAGCAGAGACCTGGGCCTCCAAGAC.

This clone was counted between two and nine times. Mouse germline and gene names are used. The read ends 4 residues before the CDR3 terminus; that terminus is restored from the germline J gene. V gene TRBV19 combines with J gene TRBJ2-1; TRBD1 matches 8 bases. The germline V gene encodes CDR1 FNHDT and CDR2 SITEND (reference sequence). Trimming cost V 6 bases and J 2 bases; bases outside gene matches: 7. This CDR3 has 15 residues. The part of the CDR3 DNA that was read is TGTGCCAGCACAAGCCTACAGGGGGACTATGCT. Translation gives CASTSLQGDYA. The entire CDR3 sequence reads CASTSLQGDYAEQFF. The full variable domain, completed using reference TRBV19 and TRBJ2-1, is GGIITQTPKFLIGQEGQKLTLKCQQNFNHDTMYWYRQDSGKGLRLIYYSITENDLQKGDLSEGYDASREKKSSFSLTVTSAQKNEMAVFLCASTSLQGDYAEQFFGPGTRLTVL.

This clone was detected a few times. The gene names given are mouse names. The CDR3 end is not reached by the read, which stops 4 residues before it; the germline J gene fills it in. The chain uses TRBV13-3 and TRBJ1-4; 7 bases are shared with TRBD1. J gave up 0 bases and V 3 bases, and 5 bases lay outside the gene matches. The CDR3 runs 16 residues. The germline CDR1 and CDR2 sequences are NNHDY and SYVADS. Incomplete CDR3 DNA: TGTGCCAGCAGTGGAGGGGGCTCTTTTTCCAACGAA. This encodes CASSGGGSFSNE. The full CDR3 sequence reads CASSGGGSFSNERLFF. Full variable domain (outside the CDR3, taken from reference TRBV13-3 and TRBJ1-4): EAAVTQSPRSKVAVTGGKVTLSCHQTNNHDYMYWYRQDTGHGLRLIHYSYVADSTEKGDIPDGYKASRPSQENFSLILELASLSQTAVYFCASSGGGSFSNERLFFGHGTKLSVL.

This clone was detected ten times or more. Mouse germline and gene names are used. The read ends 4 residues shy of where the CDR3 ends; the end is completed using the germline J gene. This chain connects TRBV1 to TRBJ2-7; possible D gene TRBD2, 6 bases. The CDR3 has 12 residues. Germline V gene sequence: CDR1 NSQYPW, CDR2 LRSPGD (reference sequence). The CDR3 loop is CTCSAGLDEQYF. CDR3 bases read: TGCACCTGCAGTGCAGGACTGGAT. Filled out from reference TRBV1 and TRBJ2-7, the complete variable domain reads VTLLEQNPRWRLVPRGQAVNLRCILKNSQYPWMSWYQQDLQKQLQWLFTLRSPGDKEVKSLPGADYLATRVTDTELRLQVANMSQGRTLYCTCSAGLDEQYFGPGTRLTVL.

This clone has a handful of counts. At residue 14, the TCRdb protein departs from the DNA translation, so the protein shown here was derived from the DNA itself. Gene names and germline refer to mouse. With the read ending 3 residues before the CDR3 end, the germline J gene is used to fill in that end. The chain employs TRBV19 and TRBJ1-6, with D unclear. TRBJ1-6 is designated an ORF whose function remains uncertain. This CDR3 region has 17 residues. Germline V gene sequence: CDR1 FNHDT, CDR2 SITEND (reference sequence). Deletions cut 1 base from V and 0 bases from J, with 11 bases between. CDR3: CASSISPTSSYNSPLYF. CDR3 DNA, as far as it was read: TGTGCCAGCAGTATATCCCCGACATCTTCCTATAATTCGCCC.

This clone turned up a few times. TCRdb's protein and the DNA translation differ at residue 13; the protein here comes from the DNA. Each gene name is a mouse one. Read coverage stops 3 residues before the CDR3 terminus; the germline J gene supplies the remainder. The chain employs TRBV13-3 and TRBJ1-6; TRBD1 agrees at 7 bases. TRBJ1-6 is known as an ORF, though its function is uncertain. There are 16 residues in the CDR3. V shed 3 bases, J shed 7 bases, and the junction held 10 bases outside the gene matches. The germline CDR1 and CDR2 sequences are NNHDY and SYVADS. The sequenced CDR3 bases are TGTGCCAGCAGTGGCCCCCGACAGGGAGGGAATTCGCCC. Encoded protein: CASSGPRQGGNSP. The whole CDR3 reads CASSGPRQGGNSPLYF.

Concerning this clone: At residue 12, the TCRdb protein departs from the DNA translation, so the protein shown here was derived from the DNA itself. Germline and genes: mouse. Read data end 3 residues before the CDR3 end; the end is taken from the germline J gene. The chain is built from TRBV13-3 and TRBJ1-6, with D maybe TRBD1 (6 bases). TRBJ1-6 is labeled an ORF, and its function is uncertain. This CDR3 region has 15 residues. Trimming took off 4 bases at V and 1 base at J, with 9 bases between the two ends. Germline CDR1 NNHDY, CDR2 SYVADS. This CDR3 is CASSPQGSYNSPLYF. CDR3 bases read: TGTGCCAGCAGTCCCCAGGGGTCCTATAATTCGCCC.

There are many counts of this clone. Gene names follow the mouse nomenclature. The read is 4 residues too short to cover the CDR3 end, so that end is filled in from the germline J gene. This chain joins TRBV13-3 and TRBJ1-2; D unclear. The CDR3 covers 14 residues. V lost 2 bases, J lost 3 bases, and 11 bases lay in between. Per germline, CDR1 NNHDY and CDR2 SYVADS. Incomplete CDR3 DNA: TGTGCCAGCAGTGAATGGGGAAAGGACTCC. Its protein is CASSEWGKDS. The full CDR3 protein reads CASSEWGKDSDYTF.

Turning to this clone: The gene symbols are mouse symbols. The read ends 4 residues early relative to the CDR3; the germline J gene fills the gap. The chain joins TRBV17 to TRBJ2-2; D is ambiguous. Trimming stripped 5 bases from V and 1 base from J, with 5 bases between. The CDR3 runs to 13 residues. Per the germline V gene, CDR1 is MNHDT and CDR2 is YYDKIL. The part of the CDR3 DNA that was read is TGTGCTAGCAGTCCAGAAAACACCGGG. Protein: CASSPENTG. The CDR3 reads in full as CASSPENTGQLYF. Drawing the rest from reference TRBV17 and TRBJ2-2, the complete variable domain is DTTVKQNPRYKLARVGKPVNLICSQTMNHDTMYWYQKKPNQAPKLLLFYYDKILNREADTFEKFQSSRPNNSFCSLYIGSAGLEYSAMYLCASSPENTGQLYFGEGSKLTVL.

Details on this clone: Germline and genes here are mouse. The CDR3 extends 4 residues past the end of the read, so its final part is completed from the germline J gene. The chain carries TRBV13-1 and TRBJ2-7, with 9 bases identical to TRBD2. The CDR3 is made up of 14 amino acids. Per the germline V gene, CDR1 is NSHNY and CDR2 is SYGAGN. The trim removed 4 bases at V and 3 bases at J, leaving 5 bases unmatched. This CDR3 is CASSLTGGHYEQYF. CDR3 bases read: TGTGCCAGCAGTCTGACTGGGGGCCACTAT.

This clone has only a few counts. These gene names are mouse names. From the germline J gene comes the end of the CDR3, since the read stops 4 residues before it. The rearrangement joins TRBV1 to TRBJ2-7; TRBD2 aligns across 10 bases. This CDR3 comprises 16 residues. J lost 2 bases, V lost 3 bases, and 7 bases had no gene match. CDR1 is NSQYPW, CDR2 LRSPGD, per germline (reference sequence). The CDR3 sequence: CTCSASDWGATYEQYF. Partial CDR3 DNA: TGCACCTGCAGTGCGTCCGACTGGGGGGCCACCTAT.

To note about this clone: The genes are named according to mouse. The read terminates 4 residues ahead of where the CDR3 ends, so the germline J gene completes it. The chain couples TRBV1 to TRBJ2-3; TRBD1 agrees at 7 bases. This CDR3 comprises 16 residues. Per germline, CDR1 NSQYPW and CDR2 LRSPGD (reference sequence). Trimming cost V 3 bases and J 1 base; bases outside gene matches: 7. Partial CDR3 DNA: TGCACCTGCAGTGCTTACGACAGGGTGGGTGCAGAA. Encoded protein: CTCSAYDRVGAE. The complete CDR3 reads CTCSAYDRVGAETLYF.

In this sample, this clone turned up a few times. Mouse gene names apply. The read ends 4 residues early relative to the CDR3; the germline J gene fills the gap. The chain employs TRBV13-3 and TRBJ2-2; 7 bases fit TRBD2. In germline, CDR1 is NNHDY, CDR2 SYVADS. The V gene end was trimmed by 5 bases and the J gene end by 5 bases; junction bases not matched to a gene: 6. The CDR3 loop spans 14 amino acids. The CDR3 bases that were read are TGTGCCAGCAGACTGGGGATGGAGACCGGG. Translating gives CASRLGMETG. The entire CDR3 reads CASRLGMETGQLYF.

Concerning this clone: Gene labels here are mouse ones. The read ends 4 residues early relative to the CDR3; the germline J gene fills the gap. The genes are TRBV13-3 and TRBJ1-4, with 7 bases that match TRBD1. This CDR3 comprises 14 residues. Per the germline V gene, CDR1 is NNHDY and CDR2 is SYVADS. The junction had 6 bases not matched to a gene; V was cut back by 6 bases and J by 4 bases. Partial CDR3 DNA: TGTGCCAGCACTACCGGGACAGACAACGAA. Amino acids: CASTTGTDNE. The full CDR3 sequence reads CASTTGTDNERLFF.